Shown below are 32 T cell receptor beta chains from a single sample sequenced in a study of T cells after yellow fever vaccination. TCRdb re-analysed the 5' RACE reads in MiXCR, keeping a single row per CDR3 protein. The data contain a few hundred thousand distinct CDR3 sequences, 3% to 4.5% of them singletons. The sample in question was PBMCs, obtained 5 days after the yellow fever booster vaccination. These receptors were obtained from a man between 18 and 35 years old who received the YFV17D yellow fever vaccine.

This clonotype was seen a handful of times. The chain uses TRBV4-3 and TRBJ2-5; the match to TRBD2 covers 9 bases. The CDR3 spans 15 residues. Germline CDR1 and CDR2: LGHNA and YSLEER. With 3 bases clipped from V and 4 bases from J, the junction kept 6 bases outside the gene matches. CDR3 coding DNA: TGCGCCAGCAGCCATGGAGCGGGGGGCGTAGAGACCCAGTACTTC. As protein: CASSHGAGGVETQYF.

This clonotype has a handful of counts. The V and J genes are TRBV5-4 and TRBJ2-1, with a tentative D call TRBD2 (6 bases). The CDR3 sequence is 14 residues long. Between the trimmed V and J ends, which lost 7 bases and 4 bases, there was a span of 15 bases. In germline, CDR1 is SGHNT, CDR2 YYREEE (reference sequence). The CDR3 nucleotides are TGTGCCAGCTTGGATGGGACTTCGTACAATGAGCAGTTCTTC. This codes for CASLDGTSYNEQFF.

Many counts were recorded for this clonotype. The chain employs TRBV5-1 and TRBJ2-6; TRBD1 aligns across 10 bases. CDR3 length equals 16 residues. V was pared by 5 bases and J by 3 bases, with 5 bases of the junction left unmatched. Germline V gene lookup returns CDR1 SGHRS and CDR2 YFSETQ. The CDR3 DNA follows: TGCGCCAGCAGAAGACAGGGGGCGCTTGGGGCCAACGTCCTGACTTTC. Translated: CASRRQGALGANVLTF. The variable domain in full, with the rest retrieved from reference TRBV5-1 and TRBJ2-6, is KAGVTQTPRYLIKTRGQQVTLSCSPISGHRSVSWYQQTPGQGLQFLFEYFSETQRNKGNFPGRFSGRQFSNSRSEMNVSTLELGDSALYLCASRRQGALGANVLTFGAGSRLTVL.

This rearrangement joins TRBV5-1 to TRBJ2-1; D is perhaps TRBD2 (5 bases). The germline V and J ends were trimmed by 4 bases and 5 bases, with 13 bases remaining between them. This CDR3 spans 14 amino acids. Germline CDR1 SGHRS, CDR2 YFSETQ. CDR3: CASSTDSWDNEQFF. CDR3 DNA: TGCGCCAGCAGCACGGACTCATGGGACAATGAGCAGTTCTTC.

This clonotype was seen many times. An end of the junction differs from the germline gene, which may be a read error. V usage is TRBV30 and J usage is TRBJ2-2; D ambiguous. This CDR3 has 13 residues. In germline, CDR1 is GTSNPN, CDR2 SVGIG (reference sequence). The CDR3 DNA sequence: TGTGCCAGGAGTGACGTCGGGACCGGGGAGCTGTTTTTT. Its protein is CARSDVGTGELFF.

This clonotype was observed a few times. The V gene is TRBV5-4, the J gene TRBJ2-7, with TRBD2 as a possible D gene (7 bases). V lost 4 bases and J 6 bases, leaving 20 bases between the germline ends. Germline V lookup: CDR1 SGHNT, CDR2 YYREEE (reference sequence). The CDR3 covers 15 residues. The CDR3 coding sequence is TGTGCCAGCAGCGCCGGGGGGCGCAATAATCCCGAGCAGTACGTC. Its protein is CASSAGGRNNPEQYV.

The CDR3 bases are TGCGCCAGCAGCCAAGGGACAGGGGGTGCCTACAATGAGCAGTTCTTC. Encoded protein: CASSQGTGGAYNEQFF. The rearrangement links TRBV4-1 to TRBJ2-1; 10 nucleotides agree with TRBD1. The CDR3 consists of 16 residues. V shed 1 base and J 2 bases; nucleotides not matched to a gene: 2. From germline, CDR1 is MGHRA and CDR2 YSYEKL.

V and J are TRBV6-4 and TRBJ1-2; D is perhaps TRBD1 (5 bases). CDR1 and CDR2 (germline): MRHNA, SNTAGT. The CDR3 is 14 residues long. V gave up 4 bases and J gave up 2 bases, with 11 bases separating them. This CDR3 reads CASSVVAGNYGYTF. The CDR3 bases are TGTGCCAGCAGTGTCGTCGCAGGGAACTATGGCTACACCTTC.

CDR3 sequence (DNA): TGTGCCAGCAGTTTGAGGCGGGGGGGCAATGAGCAGTTCTTC. The encoded protein is CASSLRRGGNEQFF. This chain uses TRBV6-1 with TRBJ2-1, with TRBD2 matching 9 bases. The CDR3 sequence is 14 residues long. Germline loops: CDR1 MNHNS, CDR2 SASEGT. With 5 bases clipped from V and 6 bases from J, the junction kept 5 bases outside the gene matches.

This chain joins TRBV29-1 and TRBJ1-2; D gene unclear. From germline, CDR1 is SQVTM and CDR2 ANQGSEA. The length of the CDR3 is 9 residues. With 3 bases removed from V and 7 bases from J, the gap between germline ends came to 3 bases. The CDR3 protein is CSVDVGYTF. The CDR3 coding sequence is TGCAGCGTTGATGTTGGCTACACCTTC.

CDR3 in amino acids: CASSELEVDDLEQFF. For the CDR3, the DNA is TGCGCCAGCAGTGAGTTGGAGGTAGATGACCTTGAGCAGTTCTTC. The chain links TRBV10-2 to TRBJ2-1; a weak D match, TRBD2 (5 bases). Trimming pared 1 base from V and 9 bases from J, leaving 16 bases between. The germline V gene has CDR1 WSHSY and CDR2 SAAADI. The CDR3 is 15 residues long.

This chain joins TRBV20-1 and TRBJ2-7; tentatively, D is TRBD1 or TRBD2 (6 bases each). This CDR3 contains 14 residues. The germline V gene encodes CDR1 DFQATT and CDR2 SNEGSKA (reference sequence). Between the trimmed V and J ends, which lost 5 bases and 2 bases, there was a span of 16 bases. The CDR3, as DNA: TGCAGTGCTGCTGGGGGGCTGGGTACCTACGAGCAGTACTTC. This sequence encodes CSAAGGLGTYEQYF.

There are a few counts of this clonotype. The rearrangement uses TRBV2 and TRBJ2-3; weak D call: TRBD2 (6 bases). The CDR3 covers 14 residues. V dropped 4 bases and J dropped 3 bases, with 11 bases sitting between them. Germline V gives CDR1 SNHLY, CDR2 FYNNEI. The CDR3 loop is CASSGTEGTDTQYF. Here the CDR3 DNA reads TGTGCCAGCAGTGGGACGGAGGGGACAGATACGCAGTATTTT.

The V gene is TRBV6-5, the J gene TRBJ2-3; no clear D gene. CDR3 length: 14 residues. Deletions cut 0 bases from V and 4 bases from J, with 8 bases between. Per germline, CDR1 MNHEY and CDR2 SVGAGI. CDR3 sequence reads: CASSYSPAADTQYF. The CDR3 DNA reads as TGTGCCAGCAGTTACTCGCCCGCGGCAGATACGCAGTATTTT.

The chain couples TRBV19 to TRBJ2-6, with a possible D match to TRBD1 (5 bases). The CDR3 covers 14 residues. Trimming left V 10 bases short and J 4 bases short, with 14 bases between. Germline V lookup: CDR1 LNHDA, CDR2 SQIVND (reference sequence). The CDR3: CATTSQAGANVLTF. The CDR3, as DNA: TGTGCCACCACCTCACAGGCCGGGGCCAACGTCCTGACTTTC.

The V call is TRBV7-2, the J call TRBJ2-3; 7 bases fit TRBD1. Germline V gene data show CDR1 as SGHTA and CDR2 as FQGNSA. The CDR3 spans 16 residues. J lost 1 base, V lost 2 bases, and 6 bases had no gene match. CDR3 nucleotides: TGTGCCAGCAGCTTATTCCAGGGGGTCCGCACAGATACGCAGTATTTT. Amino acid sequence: CASSLFQGVRTDTQYF.

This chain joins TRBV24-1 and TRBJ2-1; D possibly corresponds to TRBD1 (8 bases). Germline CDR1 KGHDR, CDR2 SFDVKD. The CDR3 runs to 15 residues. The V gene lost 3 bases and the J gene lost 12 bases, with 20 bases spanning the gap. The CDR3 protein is CATSDSGTGGLGQFF. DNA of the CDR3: TGTGCCACCAGTGATAGCGGGACAGGAGGTCTGGGGCAGTTCTTC.

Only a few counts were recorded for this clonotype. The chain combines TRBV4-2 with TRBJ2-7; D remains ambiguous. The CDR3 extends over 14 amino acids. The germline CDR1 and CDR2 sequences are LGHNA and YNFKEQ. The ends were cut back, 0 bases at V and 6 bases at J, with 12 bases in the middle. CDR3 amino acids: CASSQEYPGAEQYV. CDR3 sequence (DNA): TGTGCCAGCAGCCAAGAATACCCAGGCGCCGAGCAGTACGTC.

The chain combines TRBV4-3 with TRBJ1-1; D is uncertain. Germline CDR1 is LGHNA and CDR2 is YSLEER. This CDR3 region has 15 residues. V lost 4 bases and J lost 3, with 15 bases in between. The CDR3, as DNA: TGCGCCAGCAGCCCAAGAATAGGGCGGGACACTGAAGCTTTCTTT. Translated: CASSPRIGRDTEAFF.

This CDR3 reads CATSIPLGAGGRNGEQFF. Here the CDR3 DNA reads TGTGCCACCAGCATCCCCTTGGGGGCGGGGGGGCGAAACGGTGAGCAGTTCTTC. This chain connects TRBV15 to TRBJ2-1; TRBD2 matches 9 bases. Germline lookup yields CDR1 LNHNV and CDR2 YYDKDF (reference sequence). The ends lost 4 bases at V and 9 bases at J; junction bases unmatched: 19. The CDR3 consists of 18 residues.

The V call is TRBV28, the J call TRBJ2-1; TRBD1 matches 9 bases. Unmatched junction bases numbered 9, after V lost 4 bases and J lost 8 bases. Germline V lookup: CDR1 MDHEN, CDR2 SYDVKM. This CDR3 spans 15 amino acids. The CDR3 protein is CASSSLGQGLDEQFF. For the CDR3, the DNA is TGTGCCAGCAGTTCCCTCGGACAGGGGTTGGATGAGCAGTTCTTC.

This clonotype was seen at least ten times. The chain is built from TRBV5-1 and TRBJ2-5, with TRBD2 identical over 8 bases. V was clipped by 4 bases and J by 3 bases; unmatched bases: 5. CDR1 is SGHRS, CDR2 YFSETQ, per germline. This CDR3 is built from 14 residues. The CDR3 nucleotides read TGCGCCAGCAGCCGGACGGGGGGGGAAGAGACCCAGTACTTC. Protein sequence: CASSRTGGEETQYF. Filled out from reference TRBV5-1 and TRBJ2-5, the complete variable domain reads KAGVTQTPRYLIKTRGQQVTLSCSPISGHRSVSWYQQTPGQGLQFLFEYFSETQRNKGNFPGRFSGRQFSNSRSEMNVSTLELGDSALYLCASSRTGGEETQYFGPGTRLLVL.

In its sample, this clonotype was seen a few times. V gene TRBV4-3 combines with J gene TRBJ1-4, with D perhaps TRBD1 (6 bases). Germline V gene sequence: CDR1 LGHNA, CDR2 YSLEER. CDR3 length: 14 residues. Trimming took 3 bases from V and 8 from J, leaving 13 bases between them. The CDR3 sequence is CASSQGHGIEKLFF. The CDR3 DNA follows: TGCGCCAGCAGCCAGGGACATGGAATCGAAAAACTGTTTTTT.

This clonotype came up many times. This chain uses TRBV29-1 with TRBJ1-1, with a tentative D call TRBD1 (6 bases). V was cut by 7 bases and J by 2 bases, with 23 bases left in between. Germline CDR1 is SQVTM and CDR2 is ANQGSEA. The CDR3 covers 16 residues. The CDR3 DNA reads TGCAGCGCCGATCACGCCCCGGGACAAATTAACACTGAAGCTTTCTTT. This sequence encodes CSADHAPGQINTEAFF.

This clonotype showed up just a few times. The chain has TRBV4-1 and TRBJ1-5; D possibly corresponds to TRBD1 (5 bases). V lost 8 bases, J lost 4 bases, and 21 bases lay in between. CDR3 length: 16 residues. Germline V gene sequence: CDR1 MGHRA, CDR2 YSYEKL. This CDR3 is CASSPGAVGGNQPQHF. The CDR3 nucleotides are TGCGCCAGCTCTCCCGGCGCTGTGGGGGGGAATCAGCCCCAGCATTTT.

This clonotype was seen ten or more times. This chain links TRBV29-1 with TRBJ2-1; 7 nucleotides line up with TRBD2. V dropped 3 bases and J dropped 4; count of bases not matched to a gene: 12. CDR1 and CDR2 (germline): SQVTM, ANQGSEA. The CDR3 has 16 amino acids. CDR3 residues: CSVDGSSGVSYNEQFF. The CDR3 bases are TGCAGCGTTGATGGGTCTAGCGGTGTTAGTTACAATGAGCAGTTCTTC.

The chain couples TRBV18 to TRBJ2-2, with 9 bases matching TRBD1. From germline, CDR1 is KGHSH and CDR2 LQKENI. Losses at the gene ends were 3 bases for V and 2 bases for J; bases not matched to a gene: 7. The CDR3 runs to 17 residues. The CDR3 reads CASSPVRDRVNTGELFF. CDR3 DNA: TGTGCCAGCTCACCGGTCCGGGACAGGGTTAACACCGGGGAGCTGTTTTTT.

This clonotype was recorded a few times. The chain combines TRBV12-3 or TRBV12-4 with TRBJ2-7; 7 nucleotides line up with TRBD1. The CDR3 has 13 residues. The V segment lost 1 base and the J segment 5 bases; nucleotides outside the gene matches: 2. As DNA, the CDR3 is TGTGCCAGCAGTTTAGGACAGGGAAACGAGCAGTACGTC. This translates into CASSLGQGNEQYV.

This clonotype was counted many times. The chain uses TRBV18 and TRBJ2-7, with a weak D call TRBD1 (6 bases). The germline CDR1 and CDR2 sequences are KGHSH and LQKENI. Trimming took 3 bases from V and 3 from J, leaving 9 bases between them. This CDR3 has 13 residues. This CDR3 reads CASSPGAGYEQYF. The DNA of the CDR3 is TGTGCCAGCTCACCGGGGGCGGGCTACGAGCAGTACTTC. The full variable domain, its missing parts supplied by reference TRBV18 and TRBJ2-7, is NAGVMQNPRHLVRRRGQEARLRCSPMKGHSHVYWYRQLPEEGLKFMVYLQKENIIDESGMPKERFSAEFPKEGPSILRIQQVVRGDSAAYFCASSPGAGYEQYFGPGTRLTVT.

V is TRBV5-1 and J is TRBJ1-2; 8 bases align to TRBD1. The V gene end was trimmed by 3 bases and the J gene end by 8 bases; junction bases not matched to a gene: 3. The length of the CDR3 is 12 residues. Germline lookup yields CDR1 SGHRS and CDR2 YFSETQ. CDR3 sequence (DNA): TGCGCCAGCAGCTCACAGGGGGTCGGCTACACCTTC. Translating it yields CASSSQGVGYTF. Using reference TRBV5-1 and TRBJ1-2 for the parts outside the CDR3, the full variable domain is KAGVTQTPRYLIKTRGQQVTLSCSPISGHRSVSWYQQTPGQGLQFLFEYFSETQRNKGNFPGRFSGRQFSNSRSEMNVSTLELGDSALYLCASSSQGVGYTFGSGTRLTVV.

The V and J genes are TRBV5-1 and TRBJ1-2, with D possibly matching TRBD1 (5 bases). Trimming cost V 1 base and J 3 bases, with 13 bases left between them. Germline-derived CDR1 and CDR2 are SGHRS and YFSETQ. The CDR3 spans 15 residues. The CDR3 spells CASSLSPRGDYGYTF. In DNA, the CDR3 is TGCGCCAGCAGCTTGTCTCCGAGAGGGGACTATGGCTACACCTTC.

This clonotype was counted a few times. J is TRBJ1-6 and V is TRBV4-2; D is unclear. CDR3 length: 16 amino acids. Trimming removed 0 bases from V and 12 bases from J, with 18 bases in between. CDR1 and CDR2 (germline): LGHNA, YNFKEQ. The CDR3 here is CASSQDSPLPIEPLHF. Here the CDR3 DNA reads TGTGCCAGCAGCCAAGACAGTCCTTTGCCAATTGAACCCCTCCACTTT.